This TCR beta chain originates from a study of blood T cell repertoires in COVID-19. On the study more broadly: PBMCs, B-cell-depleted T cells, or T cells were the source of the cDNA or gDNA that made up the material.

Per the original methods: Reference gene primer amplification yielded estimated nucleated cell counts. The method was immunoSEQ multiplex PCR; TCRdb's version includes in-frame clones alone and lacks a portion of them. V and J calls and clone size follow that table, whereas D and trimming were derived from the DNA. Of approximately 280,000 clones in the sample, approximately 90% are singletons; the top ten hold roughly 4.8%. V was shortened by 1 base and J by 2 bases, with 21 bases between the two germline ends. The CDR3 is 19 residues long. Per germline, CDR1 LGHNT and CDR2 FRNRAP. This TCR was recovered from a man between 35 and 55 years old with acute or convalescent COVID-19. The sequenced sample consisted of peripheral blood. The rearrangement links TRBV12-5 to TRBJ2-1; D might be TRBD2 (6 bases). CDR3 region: CASGLGRGGKVGAYNEQFF. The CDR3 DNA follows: TGTGCTAGTGGTTTGGGGAGGGGAGGCAAAGTTGGGGCCTACAATGAGCAGTTCTTC.